The rows below give T cell receptor beta chains drawn from one sample of a study of OX40 agonist ivuxolimab in advanced cancers. This table comes from immunoSEQ multiplex PCR, and its TCRdb copy is limited to in-frame clones, with some not included. The table lists 65,000 to 80,000 clones, roughly 91% of them singletons. The sample was CD4+ or CD8+ T cells sorted from blood, taken in a trial of the OX40 agonist ivuxolimab. These receptors originate from an adult with an advanced solid tumor such as melanoma, head and neck, liver or kidney cancer. Both conserved end residues are part of each CDR3. The D gene is left open where the match is weak. Part of the rows lack a size; the others show once, few, many or a class for expanded clones.

j_call,d_call,clone_size,v_call,cdr3_aa,cdr3_nt
TRBJ2-1,TRBD2,-,TRBV13,CASSQKVGLAEAFGSRNEQFF,TGTGCCAGCAGCCAAAAAGTTGGACTAGCGGAAGCCTTTGGTTCGAGAAATGAGCAGTTCTTC
TRBJ1-4,TRBD1,few,TRBV29-1,CSVDFEGTGNEKLFF,TGCAGCGTTGATTTTGAAGGGACAGGTAATGAAAAACTGTTTTTT
TRBJ2-1,TRBD2,-,TRBV28,CASSLPRDYPYNEQFF,TGTGCCAGCAGTTTACCCCGGGACTACCCCTACAATGAGCAGTTCTTC
TRBJ2-7,-,-,TRBV5-1,CASSPGQGYYEQYF,TGCGCCAGCAGCCCCGGGCAGGGGTACTACGAGCAGTACTTC
TRBJ2-2,TRBD2,-,TRBV5-4,CASSPGGRPGELFF,TGTGCCAGCAGCCCGGGAGGACGGCCCGGGGAGCTGTTTTTT
TRBJ2-1,-,-,TRBV11-2,CASSASWTQKNNEQFF,TGTGCCAGCAGCGCCTCGTGGACCCAGAAAAACAATGAGCAGTTCTTC
TRBJ2-5,-,once,TRBV6-5,CASAPRRGAETQYF,TGTGCCAGCGCCCCTCGGAGGGGAGCAGAGACCCAGTACTTC
TRBJ1-2,TRBD1,-,TRBV7-9,CASSFGTGVSNYGYTF,TGTGCCAGCAGCTTTGGGACAGGGGTTAGCAACTATGGCTACACCTTC
TRBJ2-1,-,-,TRBV4-2,CASSQENAGYNEQFF,TGTGCCAGCAGCCAAGAGAACGCCGGATACAATGAGCAGTTCTTC
TRBJ2-3,-,-,TRBV2,CASSEEGSVLKLDTQYF,TGTGCCAGCAGTGAAGAAGGAAGCGTCCTAAAATTAGATACGCAGTATTTT
TRBJ1-2,TRBD1,-,TRBV28,CASSSPIHRGVNYGYTF,TGTGCCAGCAGTTCCCCCATCCACAGGGGCGTTAACTATGGCTACACCTTC
TRBJ1-4,-,few,TRBV7-2,CASSLRGGRANEKLFF,TGTGCCAGCAGCTTAAGGGGAGGTCGTGCTAATGAAAAACTGTTTTTT
TRBJ2-3,TRBD1,-,TRBV14,CASSHLGQSPTDTQYF,TGTGCCAGCAGCCACCTGGGACAGTCACCCACAGATACGCAGTATTTT
TRBJ1-1,TRBD1,-,TRBV2,CASSERGQGSTEAFF,TGTGCCAGCAGTGAAAGGGGACAGGGAAGTACTGAAGCTTTCTTT
TRBJ1-4,-,-,TRBV12-5,CASGLSPRDKLFF,TGTGCTAGTGGTCTATCGCCGCGGGATAAACTGTTTTTT
TRBJ1-1,-,-,TRBV2,CASSEWTLNTEAFF,TGTGCCAGCAGTGAATGGACCCTGAACACTGAAGCTTTCTTT
TRBJ2-3,TRBD2,-,TRBV10-1,CASSERGTRGPPDTQYF,TGCGCCAGCAGTGAGAGGGGGACTAGGGGCCCTCCAGATACGCAGTATTTT
TRBJ1-2,-,-,TRBV6-1,CASSEEAGGYGYTF,TGTGCCAGCAGTGAAGAGGCGGGGGGATATGGCTACACCTTC
TRBJ2-1,-,-,TRBV10-1,CASSEWVSGEQFF,TGCGCCAGCAGTGAGTGGGTTTCAGGTGAGCAGTTCTTC
TRBJ2-1,TRBD2,-,TRBV7-9,CASSLGGVAGVYNEQFF,TGTGCCAGCAGCTTAGGAGGGGTAGCGGGAGTCTACAATGAGCAGTTCTTC
TRBJ2-7,-,-,TRBV19,CASSNQGRGEQYF,TGTGCCAGTAGTAACCAGGGACGGGGCGAGCAGTACTTC
TRBJ1-4,-,-,TRBV4-2,CASSQDTDRAGEKLFF,TGTGCCAGCAGCCAAGATACCGACCGAGCGGGAGAAAAACTGTTTTTT
TRBJ2-5,TRBD1,-,TRBV5-1,CASSFSGTGYQETQYF,TGCGCCAGCAGCTTTTCCGGGACAGGGTACCAAGAGACCCAGTACTTC
TRBJ2-7,-,once,TRBV4-1,CASSQLLAYEQYF,TGCGCCAGCAGCCAATTGCTAGCCTACGAGCAGTACTTC
TRBJ2-1,-,-,TRBV11-2,CASSLDGNSYNEQFF,TGTGCCAGCAGCTTAGACGGGAACTCCTACAATGAGCAGTTCTTC
TRBJ2-7,-,-,TRBV18,CASSPGSNYEQYF,TGTGCCAGCTCACCAGGGTCCAACTACGAGCAGTACTTC
TRBJ2-7,TRBD2,once,TRBV5-1,CAGSLRTSGFYEQYF,TGCGCCGGCAGCTTAAGGACTAGCGGCTTCTACGAGCAGTACTTC
TRBJ2-7,-,-,TRBV11-1,CASSLYSYEQYF,TGTGCCAGCAGCTTGTACAGCTACGAGCAGTACTTC
TRBJ1-5,-,-,TRBV7-2,CASSLESGQPQHF,TGTGCCAGCAGCTTAGAATCCGGGCAGCCCCAGCATTTT
TRBJ2-7,TRBD2,-,TRBV11-3,CASSLSSRTSTSYEQYF,TGTGCCAGCAGCTTATCCTCACGGACTAGCACATCCTACGAGCAGTACTTC
TRBJ2-2,-,-,TRBV7-6,CASSLVLDTGELFF,TGTGCCAGCAGCTTAGTCCTGGACACCGGGGAGCTGTTTTTT
TRBJ2-7,TRBD2,-,TRBV19,CASTTRGGRHEQYF,TGTGCCAGTACGACCCGGGGCGGGAGGCACGAGCAGTACTTC
TRBJ2-1,TRBD2,-,TRBV9,CASSLSTSGISNEQFF,TGTGCCAGCAGCTTATCCACTAGCGGGATCTCCAATGAGCAGTTCTTC
TRBJ1-3,TRBD1,once,TRBV5-1,CASSGGTASGNTIYF,TGCGCCAGCAGCGGGGGGACAGCCTCTGGAAACACCATATATTTT
TRBJ2-7,-,-,TRBV5-8,CASSLDGSFVEQYF,TGTGCCAGCAGCTTGGACGGGAGTTTCGTCGAGCAGTACTTC
TRBJ2-3,-,-,TRBV10-3,CAISESGSSTDTQYF,TGTGCCATCAGTGAGTCAGGATCTAGCACAGATACGCAGTATTTT
TRBJ1-4,TRBD1,-,TRBV25-1,CASSDAGTGDEKLFF,TGTGCCAGCAGTGACGCGGGAACAGGGGATGAAAAACTGTTTTTT
TRBJ2-5,-,-,TRBV7-3,CASSWRGTGETQYF,TGTGCCAGCAGCTGGCGCGGGACGGGAGAGACCCAGTACTTC
TRBJ2-7,-,few,TRBV7-8,CASSQSSYEQYF,TGTGCCAGCAGCCAAAGCTCCTACGAGCAGTACTTC
TRBJ2-7,-,-,TRBV7-2,CASSYWASGSYEQYF,TGTGCCAGCAGCTACTGGGCTAGTGGGTCGTACGAGCAGTACTTC
TRBJ2-3,TRBD1,-,TRBV5-1,CASSLDTGGRDTQYF,TGCGCCAGCAGCTTGGACACAGGGGGCCGAGATACGCAGTATTTT
TRBJ2-3,TRBD2,-,TRBV7-2,CASSLRGGLATDTQYF,TGTGCCAGCAGCTTAAGGGGCGGACTAGCGACAGATACGCAGTATTTT
TRBJ2-3,TRBD2,-,TRBV4-1,CASSQVGGGGDTQYF,TGCGCCAGCAGCCAAGTCGGCGGGGGGGGAGATACGCAGTATTTT
TRBJ1-2,-,-,TRBV7-9,CASSSAGLYGYTF,TGTGCCAGCAGCTCGGCAGGCCTCTATGGCTACACCTTC
TRBJ1-2,-,-,TRBV7-9,CASSEGVLSYGYTF,TGTGCCAGCAGCGAAGGGGTTTTGAGCTATGGCTACACCTTC
TRBJ2-5,-,-,TRBV7-7,CASSLWGEETQYF,TGTGCCAGCAGCTTATGGGGGGAAGAGACCCAGTACTTC
TRBJ2-7,-,-,TRBV29-1,CSVEGQDTYEQYF,TGCAGCGTTGAAGGGCAGGACACCTACGAGCAGTACTTC
TRBJ1-1,TRBD1,-,TRBV7-2,CASRLTGGMNTEAFF,TGTGCCAGCAGATTGACAGGGGGCATGAACACTGAAGCTTTCTTT
TRBJ1-2,-,-,TRBV7-6,CASSLGVNYGYTF,TGTGCCAGCAGCTTAGGCGTTAACTATGGCTACACCTTC
TRBJ2-3,-,-,TRBV6-1,CASSEAPDTDTQYF,TGTGCCAGCAGTGAAGCGCCCGATACAGATACGCAGTATTTT
TRBJ2-1,TRBD1,once,TRBV18,CASWTGTGGYNEQFF,TGTGCCAGCTGGACCGGGACAGGGGGCTACAATGAGCAGTTCTTC
TRBJ2-1,-,-,TRBV19,CASSGSRVSDEQFF,TGTGCCAGTAGTGGTTCCAGGGTCAGCGATGAGCAGTTCTTC
TRBJ2-7,-,-,TRBV20-1,CSASDSYEQYF,TGCAGTGCTTCTGACAGTTACGAGCAGTACTTC
TRBJ2-3,-,-,TRBV5-1,CASCYSGADTDTQYF,TGCGCCAGCTGCTATAGCGGAGCCGACACAGATACGCAGTATTTT